The entry below gives a single TCR beta chain sequence along with its context. As yet, its antigen is unknown. Germline CDR1 reads SGHRS; CDR2 reads YFSETQ. V shed 0 bases and J shed 2 bases, with 9 bases lying between them. This CDR3 contains 15 residues. Time point meaning: baseline pretreatment blood. Specified treatment: 15 Gy SBRT to primary tumor, nephrectomy 4 weeks later. This renal cell carcinoma was of the clear cell type. These data are taken from a study of radiation and T cells in renal cell carcinoma. Assay used: immunoSEQ multiplex PCR; TCRdb lists only in-frame clones, some missing. Of more than 95,000 clones listed, around 83% are singletons. Whole-study findings and limits: In blood, top tumor clones expanded by 2 weeks, shrinking by 4.

The source of this sequence is an older woman with renal cell carcinoma. The chain joins TRBV5-1 to TRBJ1-3, with D hard to call. The specimen was blood, collected from a patient whose treatment included radiotherapy and nephrectomy. The CDR3 region has the DNA TGCGCCAGCAGCTTGGAGGGAGGGACTGGAAACACCATATATTTT. Its translation: CASSLEGGTGNTIYF.